The source of this T cell receptor beta chain is a study of cytomegalovirus exposure and HLA in healthy donors. The overall study: The approximately 120 million unique TCR beta sequences, from 150 million to 200 million T cells, were found by an earlier analysis.

To note about this clone: The target antigen is unknown.

Use of 60 Vbeta and 13 Jbeta primers characterized the PCR. Sequencing used immunoSEQ multiplex PCR; TCRdb keeps in-frame clones, though not all of them. The table shows roughly 180,000 clones, with almost 85% occurring only once. Study-level findings and limits: In an earlier analysis, productive rearrangement rates for most beta V segments clustered near 87% or 30%. The study found most TCR sequences rare, yet found some public TCRs in many donors.

This CDR3 spans 17 amino acids. After removal of 1 base from V and 4 bases from J, the junction contained 11 bases not matched to a gene. Germline V gene sequence: CDR1 SQVTM, CDR2 ANQGSEA. This TCR derives from a man younger than 40 in good health and CMV-seronegative. Sequenced material: PBMCs. The V call is TRBV29-1, the J call TRBJ2-7; 12 bases are shared with TRBD2. Written as DNA, the CDR3 is TGCAGCGTTGAAGCCCCCACGACTAGCGGGGGCTCGTACGAGCAGTACTTC. Protein sequence: CSVEAPTTSGGSYEQYF.